Below, 23 T cell receptor beta chains from the same sample are listed, as sequenced in a study of read filtering for tumor transcriptome and immune sequencing. The library was built from roughly 400 ng RNA with molecular barcoded adaptors for alpha/delta and beta/gamma chains. TCRdb called the reads again in MiXCR, with one record for every CDR3 protein. Among roughly 69,000 distinct CDR3 sequences, about 14% were seen once, and the ten largest hold around 45%. Sequences were obtained from a population of CD138-negative cells sorted from bone marrow. The receptors shown here come from a donor aged 40 or older with multiple myeloma.

Concerning this clonotype itself: A much larger clone is a single base away; this may be a read error. V and J are TRBV5-1 and TRBJ2-2; D gene uncertain. V was pared by 3 bases and J by 3 bases, with 3 bases between. CDR1 is SGHRS and CDR2 is YFSETQ in the germline V gene. This CDR3 has 12 residues. Here the CDR3 reads CASSWDTGELFF. The CDR3 region has the DNA TGCGCCAGCAGCTGGGACACCGGGGAGCTGTTTTTT.

This clonotype occurred many times. The gene calls are TRBV19 and TRBJ2-1; no reliable D call. The V end was cut by 6 bases, the J end by 1 base, with 10 bases between. The CDR3 contains 14 residues. From germline, CDR1 is LNHDA and CDR2 SQIVND (reference sequence). The CDR3 protein is CASSLIGSYNEQFF. In nucleotides, the CDR3 is TGTGCCAGTAGCCTGATAGGATCCTACAATGAGCAGTTCTTC.

This clonotype was observed at least ten times. The rearrangement links TRBV7-2 to TRBJ1-5; possible D gene TRBD1, 5 bases. The germline V gene has CDR1 SGHTA and CDR2 FQGNSA. The CDR3 covers 14 residues. Trimming took 2 bases from V and 8 from J, leaving 13 bases between them. The chain's CDR3 is CASSLNGPGKPQHF. The DNA for the CDR3 is TGTGCCAGCAGCTTAAATGGGCCAGGGAAGCCCCAGCATTTT. Drawing the rest from reference TRBV7-2 and TRBJ1-5, the complete variable domain is GAGVSQSPSNKVTEKGKDVELRCDPISGHTALYWYRQSLGQGLEFLIYFQGNSAPDKSGLPSDRFSAERTGGSVSTLTIQRTQQEDSAVYLCASSLNGPGKPQHFGDGTRLSIL.

This clonotype was counted ten times or more. As DNA, the CDR3 is TGCAGTGCTACCCCGACTAGATACAATGAGCAGTTCTTC. This translates into CSATPTRYNEQFF. The chain links TRBV20-1 to TRBJ2-1; a weak D match, TRBD2 (6 bases). CDR3 length: 13 amino acids. CDR1 is DFQATT, CDR2 SNEGSKA, per germline (reference sequence). V was trimmed by 4 bases and J by 4 bases, leaving 11 bases between them.

This clonotype was counted a few times. This chain links TRBV27 with TRBJ2-1, with a possible D match to TRBD2 (6 bases). CDR1 and CDR2 (germline): MNHEY, SMNVEV (reference sequence). Trimming took off 3 bases at V and 3 bases at J, with 15 bases between the two ends. This CDR3 region has 16 residues. The CDR3 region is CASSFSPLANYNEQFF. CDR3 DNA: TGTGCCAGCAGTTTTTCCCCCCTAGCGAACTACAATGAGCAGTTCTTC.

This clonotype has only a few counts. This may be a read error: a much more frequent sequence differs by one nucleotide. This rearrangement joins TRBV11-3 to TRBJ2-2, with 10 bases identical to TRBD1. The V gene's germline CDR1 is SGHNT and CDR2 YENEEA. The CDR3 runs 17 residues. In DNA form, the CDR3 reads TGTGCCAGCAGCTTAGCTCCGGGACAGGGGATAACCGGGGAGCTGCTTTTT. Translated, it gives CASSLAPGQGITGELLF.

At least ten counts were recorded for this clonotype. The CDR3 DNA sequence: TGTGCCAGCAGCCTTGCCACCGCAGGGAGAAGAGAGACCCAGTACTTC. Translation gives CASSLATAGRRETQYF. The chain recombines TRBV5-6 with TRBJ2-5; D could derive from TRBD1 or TRBD2 (5 bases each). CDR1 is SGHDT and CDR2 is YYEEEE in the germline V gene. The CDR3 is 16 residues long. Deletions cut 4 bases from V and 4 bases from J, with 20 bases between.

A few counts support this clonotype. V and J are TRBV7-9 and TRBJ1-1, with D maybe TRBD1 (5 bases). The CDR3 spans 15 residues. Trimming took off 4 bases at V and 3 bases at J, with 15 bases between the two ends. Germline V gene sequence: CDR1 SEHNR, CDR2 FQNEAQ (reference sequence). The CDR3 sequence is CASSSNLGVDTEAFF. The CDR3 DNA sequence: TGTGCCAGCAGCTCGAACTTAGGGGTGGACACTGAAGCTTTCTTT. Supplemented by reference TRBV7-9 and TRBJ1-1, the full variable domain reads DTGVSQNPRHKITKRGQNVTFRCDPISEHNRLYWYRQTLGQGPEFLTYFQNEAQLEKSRLLSDRFSAERPKGSFSTLEIQRTEQGDSAMYLCASSSNLGVDTEAFFGQGTRLTVV.

This clonotype appeared many times. The chain combines TRBV29-1 with TRBJ2-5; perhaps TRBD1 as D (5 bases). CDR1 and CDR2 (germline): SQVTM, ANQGSEA. This CDR3 region has 12 residues. Trimming stripped 4 bases from V and 2 bases from J, with 8 bases between. Here the CDR3 DNA reads TGCAGCGTTGGACAGAAACAAGAGACCCAGTACTTC. Protein sequence: CSVGQKQETQYF.

A note on this clonotype: One base away lies a much larger clone, so this may be a sequencing read error. The gene calls are TRBV20-1 and TRBJ2-1, with D hard to call. The germline V gene encodes CDR1 DFQATT and CDR2 SNEGSKA (reference sequence). The CDR3 is 14 residues long. The V end lost 0 bases, the J end lost 5 bases, and 11 bases lay between the germline ends. CDR3 coding DNA: TGCAGTGCTAGAGATTGGGCGGCAGACAATGAGCAGTTCTTC. This codes for CSARDWAADNEQFF.

The chain is built from TRBV7-2 and TRBJ2-7; D is unresolved. This CDR3 has 15 residues. Germline V gene data show CDR1 as SGHTA and CDR2 as FQGNSA. Trimming removed 3 bases at V and 2 bases at J, with 14 bases between. The CDR3 loop reads CASSLIGRVTYEQYF. CDR3 bases: TGTGCCAGCAGCTTGATAGGGCGCGTTACCTACGAGCAGTACTTC.

This clonotype was observed many times. The chain uses TRBV6-5 and TRBJ2-7; unclear D gene. Trimming left V 5 bases short and J 2 bases short, with 13 bases between. This CDR3 comprises 14 residues. The germline CDR1 and CDR2 sequences are MNHEY and SVGAGI. CDR3 sequence reads: CASSPDTGTYEQYF. The CDR3 DNA reads TGTGCCAGCAGTCCCGACACGGGTACCTACGAGCAGTACTTC.

Worth noting for this clonotype: A read error is possible here, since a much larger clone lies one base away. The CDR3 DNA sequence: TGTGCCAGCAGTTTTCGGACAGGGGGCGGCACAGATACGCAGTGTTTT. Translated: CASSFRTGGGTDTQCF. The rearrangement uses TRBV12-3 or TRBV12-4 and TRBJ2-3, with TRBD1 matching 11 bases. This CDR3 spans 16 amino acids.

The rearrangement joins TRBV20-1 to TRBJ1-5; D is undetermined. The germline gives CDR1 DFQATT, CDR2 SNEGSKA (reference sequence). The CDR3 is 12 residues long. The CDR3 DNA follows: TGCAGAAAGACGATCGTGGTTCAGCCCCAGCATTTT. Translating it yields CRKTIVVQPQHF.

This clonotype was observed at least ten times. The chain has TRBV14 and TRBJ1-5; D not resolved. V lost 0 bases and J lost 6, with 6 bases in between. This CDR3 has 13 residues. CDR1 and CDR2 from the germline V gene are SGHDN and FVKESK. CDR3 sequence reads: CASSQDLGQPQHF. The CDR3 bases are TGTGCCAGCAGCCAAGATTTGGGTCAGCCCCAGCATTTT.

This clonotype was picked up many times. The chain recombines TRBV29-1 with TRBJ2-6, with unresolved D. The V end was cut by 6 bases, the J end by 0 bases, with 9 bases between. Per the germline V gene, CDR1 is SQVTM and CDR2 is ANQGSEA. CDR3 length equals 14 residues. Written as DNA, the CDR3 is TGCAGCGTAGGAGAGCCCTCTGGGGCCAACGTCCTGACTTTC. Protein product: CSVGEPSGANVLTF.

This clonotype was recorded at least ten times. This chain connects TRBV7-2 to TRBJ1-4; weak D call: TRBD1 (6 bases). Trimming cost V 5 bases and J 0 bases, with 10 bases left between them. Per germline, CDR1 SGHTA and CDR2 FQGNSA. The CDR3 totals 15 residues. CDR3 loop: CASSPRQATNEKLFF. The CDR3 DNA reads as TGTGCCAGCAGCCCCAGACAGGCAACTAATGAAAAACTGTTTTTT.

This clonotype was counted at least ten times. The chain recombines TRBV5-1 with TRBJ2-7; TRBD1 matches 7 bases. V trimming: 4 bases; J trimming: 3 bases; junction bases outside the gene matches: 13. There are 16 residues in the CDR3. Germline V gene lookup returns CDR1 SGHRS and CDR2 YFSETQ. CDR3 residues: CASSRLPGTDNYEQYF. The CDR3 nucleotides are TGCGCCAGCAGCCGTCTTCCCGGGACAGATAACTACGAGCAGTACTTC. Using reference TRBV5-1 and TRBJ2-7 for the parts outside the CDR3, the full variable domain is KAGVTQTPRYLIKTRGQQVTLSCSPISGHRSVSWYQQTPGQGLQFLFEYFSETQRNKGNFPGRFSGRQFSNSRSEMNVSTLELGDSALYLCASSRLPGTDNYEQYFGPGTRLTVT.

In this sample, this clonotype turned up many times. The gene calls are TRBV29-1 and TRBJ2-2; D unclear. Germline CDR1 and CDR2: SQVTM and ANQGSEA. The CDR3 covers 12 residues. Deletions cut 0 bases from V and 6 bases from J, with 5 bases between. CDR3 loop: CSVEEWAGELFF. The CDR3 DNA follows: TGCAGCGTTGAAGAATGGGCCGGGGAGCTGTTTTTT.

Remarks on this clonotype: The germline gene is not matched at one end of the junction; a read error may be the cause. The chain combines TRBV7-7 with TRBJ2-1; the D call may be TRBD1 or TRBD2 (5 bases each). Germline CDR1 reads SSHAT; CDR2 reads FNYEAQ (reference sequence). CDR3 length: 15 residues. The CDR3 DNA is TGTGCTAGCAGCTCCGGGACGGCCACCTACAATGAGCAGTTCTTC. This gives the protein CASSSGTATYNEQFF.

This clonotype was detected ten times or more. This chain joins TRBV11-3 and TRBJ2-2; 11 bases line up with TRBD2. J gave up 0 bases and V 6 bases, and 6 bases lay outside the gene matches. This CDR3 is built from 17 residues. Germline CDR1 SGHNT, CDR2 YENEEA. The CDR3 DNA reads TGTGCCAGCAGGACTACTAGCGGGAGCACGAACACCGGGGAGCTGTTTTTT. This codes for CASRTTSGSTNTGELFF.

This clonotype was counted at least ten times. The chain has TRBV7-2 and TRBJ1-5; TRBD1 matches 7 bases. Germline V gene data show CDR1 as SGHTA and CDR2 as FQGNSA. With V trimmed by 0 bases and J by 5 bases, 4 bases remained unmatched. The CDR3 totals 15 residues. CDR3 amino acids: CASSLAPTGHQPQHF. CDR3 nucleotide sequence: TGTGCCAGCAGCTTAGCGCCGACAGGGCATCAGCCCCAGCATTTT.

This clonotype was detected ten times or more. The chain carries TRBV29-1 and TRBJ2-3, with D possibly TRBD2 on 6 matching bases. This CDR3 has 15 residues. Germline CDR1 reads SQVTM; CDR2 reads ANQGSEA. The V gene lost 6 bases and the J gene lost 0 bases, with 16 bases spanning the gap. CDR3 sequence: CSVSPRGGSTDTQYF. In nucleotides, the CDR3 is TGCAGCGTCAGCCCGAGGGGAGGCAGCACAGATACGCAGTATTTT.